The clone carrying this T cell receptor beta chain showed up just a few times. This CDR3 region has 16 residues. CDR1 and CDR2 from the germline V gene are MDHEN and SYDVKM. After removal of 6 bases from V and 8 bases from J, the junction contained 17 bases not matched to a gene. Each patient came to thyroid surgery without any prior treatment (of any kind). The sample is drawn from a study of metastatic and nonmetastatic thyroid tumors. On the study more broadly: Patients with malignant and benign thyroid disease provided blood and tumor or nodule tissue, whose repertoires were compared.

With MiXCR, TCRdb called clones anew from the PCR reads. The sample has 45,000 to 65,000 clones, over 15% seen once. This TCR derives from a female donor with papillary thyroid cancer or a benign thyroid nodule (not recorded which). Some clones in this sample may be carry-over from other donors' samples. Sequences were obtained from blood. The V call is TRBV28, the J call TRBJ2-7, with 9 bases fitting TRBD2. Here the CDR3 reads CASSVVSTSGSRQQYF. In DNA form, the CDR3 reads TGTGCCAGCAGCGTAGTATCGACTAGCGGTAGCCGGCAGCAGTACTTC.